This paragraph reports one TCR beta chain. Its target is unknown. These data are taken from a study of cytomegalovirus exposure and HLA in healthy donors. V lost 9 bases and J lost 3, with 11 bases in between. From germline, CDR1 is KGHSH and CDR2 LQKENI. The CDR3 is 12 residues long. Study-wide results and limits: In the analysis, some V segments, TRBV6-2 and TRBV6-3 included, were excluded as indistinguishable.

The PCR had 60 Vbeta and 13 Jbeta primers. TCRdb keeps only in-frame clones here, not all; method: immunoSEQ multiplex PCR. The sample shows 150,000 to 200,000 clones, around 75% of them seen only once. Input material: PBMCs. The rearrangement joins TRBV18 to TRBJ1-2; D may be TRBD1 (6 bases). The TCR originated in a woman in her fifties or sixties in good health and CMV-seropositive. The CDR3 DNA reads TGTGCCAGTCGACAGGCGGACTATGGCTACACCTTC. It translates to CASRQADYGYTF.